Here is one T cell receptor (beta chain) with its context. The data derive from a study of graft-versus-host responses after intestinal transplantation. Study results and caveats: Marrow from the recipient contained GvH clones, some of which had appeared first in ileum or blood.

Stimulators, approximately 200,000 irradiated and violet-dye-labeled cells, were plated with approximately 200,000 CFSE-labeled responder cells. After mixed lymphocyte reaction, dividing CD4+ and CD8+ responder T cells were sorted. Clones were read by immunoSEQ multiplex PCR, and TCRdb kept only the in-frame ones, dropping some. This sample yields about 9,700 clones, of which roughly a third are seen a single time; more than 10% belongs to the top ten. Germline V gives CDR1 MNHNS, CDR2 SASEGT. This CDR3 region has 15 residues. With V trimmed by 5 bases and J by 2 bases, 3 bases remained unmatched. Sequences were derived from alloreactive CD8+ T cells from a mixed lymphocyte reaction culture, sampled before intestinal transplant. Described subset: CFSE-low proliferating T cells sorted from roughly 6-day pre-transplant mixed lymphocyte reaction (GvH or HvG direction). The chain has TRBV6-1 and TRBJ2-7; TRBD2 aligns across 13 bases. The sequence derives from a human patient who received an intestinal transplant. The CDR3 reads CASSRGLAGAYEQYF. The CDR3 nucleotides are TGTGCCAGCAGTCGCGGACTAGCGGGAGCCTACGAGCAGTACTTC.